This T cell receptor (beta chain) was recorded in a study of blood T cell repertoires in COVID-19. The wider study: Donors in the United States, Italy and Spain gave samples during acute or convalescent COVID-19. The analysed material was cDNA or gDNA that came from T cells, B-cell-depleted T cells, or PBMCs.

In its sample, this clone was seen once. TCRdb keeps only in-frame clones here, not all; method: immunoSEQ multiplex PCR. The repertoire holds 110,000 to 150,000 clones, with about 80% as singletons. Germline CDR1 reads LNHDA; CDR2 reads SQIVND (reference sequence). The CDR3 length is 17 residues. The ends were cut back, 0 bases at V and 3 bases at J, with 18 bases in the middle. The sample consisted of peripheral blood. The receptor was derived from a human donor in a cohort sampled during active COVID-19. This sequence joins TRBV19 and TRBJ2-7; D uncertain. The chain's CDR3 is CASSIDLPDSTHYEQYF. In nucleotides, the CDR3 is TGTGCCAGTAGTATAGATCTTCCAGACTCTACACACTACGAGCAGTACTTC.